This is a list of T cell receptor beta chains from one sample in a study of T cells in Graves' hyperthyroidism and ophthalmopathy. TCRdb analysed the multiplex PCR reads with MiXCR anew, one entry per CDR3 protein. The table records 550,000 to 650,000 distinct CDR3 sequences, 11% to 15% of them present only once. The sequenced material came from blood. These receptors were taken from a middle-aged woman with Graves' hyperthyroidism. Both conserved end residues are part of each CDR3. The D gene is left open where the match is weak.

TRBV28	TRBJ1-5	.	CASSLFTVQPQHF
TRBV3-1	TRBJ1-2	.	CASSLPEGRGYTF
TRBV30	TRBJ2-7	.	CAWSAGSEQYF
TRBV28	TRBJ1-1	.	CASRRGLNTEAFF
TRBV2	TRBJ2-2	.	CASRSGLSTGELFF
TRBV28	TRBJ1-6	.	CASSREGNSYNSPLHF
TRBV5-1	TRBJ2-2	TRBD2	CASSLGLAGGHTGELFF
TRBV7-7	TRBJ2-5	TRBD2	CASSLGALGRDETQYF
TRBV3-1	TRBJ2-2	.	CASSQTGELFF
TRBV5-1	TRBJ1-1	.	CASSLEASNTEAFF
TRBV7-9	TRBJ1-4	TRBD1	CASSLGGTGGEKLFF